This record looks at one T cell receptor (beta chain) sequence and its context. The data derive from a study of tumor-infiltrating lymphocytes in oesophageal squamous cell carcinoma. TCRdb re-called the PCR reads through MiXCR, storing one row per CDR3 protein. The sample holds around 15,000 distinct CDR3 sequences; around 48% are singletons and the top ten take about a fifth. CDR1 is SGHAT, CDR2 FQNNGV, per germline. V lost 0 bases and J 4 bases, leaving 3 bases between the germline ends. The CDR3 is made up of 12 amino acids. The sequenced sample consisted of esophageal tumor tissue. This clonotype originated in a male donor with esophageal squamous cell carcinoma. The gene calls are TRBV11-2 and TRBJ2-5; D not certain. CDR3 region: CASSLDAETQYF. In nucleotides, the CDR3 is TGTGCCAGCAGCTTAGACGCAGAGACCCAGTACTTC.